These 20 T cell receptor beta chains came from one sample sequenced in a study of blood T cell repertoires in COVID-19. Only in-frame clones appear in the TCRdb table, and some are missing; sequencing was by immunoSEQ multiplex PCR. The table records under 250,000 clones, approximately 80% of them present only once. Sequencing was done on a sample of PBMCs or T cells enriched from blood (not recorded which). The receptors were gathered from a man aged 60 to 69 who had recovered from COVID-19.

The genes are TRBV24-1 and TRBJ1-2; 7 bases match TRBD1. Trimming cost V 4 bases and J 8 bases; bases outside gene matches: 6. The germline V gene has CDR1 KGHDR and CDR2 SFDVKD. CDR3 length: 13 residues. The CDR3 nucleotides are TGTGCCACCAGTGACCCCGGGACAGCCGGCTACACCTTC. It specifies CATSDPGTAGYTF.

The rearrangement joins TRBV5-1 to TRBJ2-3, with D perhaps TRBD1 (6 bases). The V end lost 6 bases, the J end lost 2 bases, and 13 bases lay between the germline ends. CDR3 length: 14 residues. Germline lookup yields CDR1 SGHRS and CDR2 YFSETQ. CDR3 nucleotide sequence: TGCGCCAGCACAACCCAGGGGTACACAGATACGCAGTATTTT. It encodes CASTTQGYTDTQYF.

J is TRBJ1-2 and V is TRBV3-1 (or the pseudogene TRBV3-2), with D perhaps matching TRBD1 (5 bases). CDR3 size: 13 residues. The V end was cut by 2 bases, the J end by 5 bases, with 9 bases between. Germline V gene lookup returns CDR1 LGHDT and CDR2 YNNKEL (reference sequence). CDR3 in amino acids: CASSQPGNYGYTF. The CDR3 DNA follows: TGTGCCAGCAGCCAACCAGGGAATTATGGCTACACCTTC.

The chain links TRBV10-3 to TRBJ2-7, with D unclear. Germline values: CDR1 ENHRY, CDR2 SYGVKD. The length of the CDR3 is 16 residues. The V end was cut by 0 bases, the J end by 5 bases, with 17 bases between. CDR3 loop: CAISESMGSTFDEQYF. In DNA form, the CDR3 reads TGTGCCATCAGTGAGTCGATGGGCAGTACGTTCGACGAGCAGTACTTC.

The chain recombines TRBV18 with TRBJ1-1, with unresolved D. Trimming stripped 5 bases from V and 6 bases from J, with 19 bases between. CDR3 length equals 15 residues. Germline CDR1 is KGHSH and CDR2 is LQKENI. The CDR3: CASSSQTVGGSEAFF. Written as DNA, the CDR3 is TGTGCCAGCTCATCACAAACAGTGGGAGGTTCTGAAGCTTTCTTT.

This clone came up once. As DNA, the CDR3 is TGTGCCAGCAGTGAAGTGGACAGGGGGGAACCTGAAGCTTTCTTT. Amino acid sequence: CASSEVDRGEPEAFF. The chain couples TRBV6-1 to TRBJ1-1; 10 nucleotides match TRBD1. Trimming cost V 1 base and J 6 bases; bases outside gene matches: 5. There are 15 residues in the CDR3. Per germline, CDR1 MNHNS and CDR2 SASEGT.

This sequence joins TRBV11-2 and TRBJ1-1; a weak D match, TRBD1 (5 bases). Trimming pared 3 bases from V and 2 bases from J, leaving 10 bases between. From germline, CDR1 is SGHAT and CDR2 FQNNGV. CDR3 length: 14 amino acids. The CDR3 coding sequence is TGTGCCAGCAGCTTCTTCGACAGAAACACTGAAGCTTTCTTT. Translating it yields CASSFFDRNTEAFF.

The V gene is TRBV24-1, the J gene TRBJ2-1; 9 nucleotides line up with TRBD1. V dropped 3 bases and J dropped 7; count of bases not matched to a gene: 6. Germline lookup yields CDR1 KGHDR and CDR2 SFDVKD. The CDR3 totals 15 residues. The CDR3 DNA sequence: TGTGCCACCAGTGATACGACCGGGACAGGGAATGAGCAGTTCTTC. It codes for CATSDTTGTGNEQFF.

The chain has TRBV19 and TRBJ1-1; the D gene is possibly TRBD1 (5 bases). In germline, CDR1 is LNHDA, CDR2 SQIVND (reference sequence). Trimming took off 7 bases at V and 7 bases at J, with 22 bases between the two ends. This CDR3 is built from 15 residues. The CDR3 DNA reads as TGTGCCAGTAATAGTGGTGGTTTTGGGGCCCATGAAGCTTTCTTT. Protein product: CASNSGGFGAHEAFF. Full variable domain (rest looked up from reference TRBV19 and TRBJ1-1): DGGITQSPKYLFRKEGQNVTLSCEQNLNHDAMYWYRQDPGQGLRLIYYSQIVNDFQKGDIAEGYSVSREKKESFPLTVTSAQKNPTAFYLCASNSGGFGAHEAFFGQGTRLTVV.

This chain uses TRBV6-2 or TRBV6-3 with TRBJ1-2, with no clear D. Germline assignment: CDR1 MNHEY and CDR2 SVGEGT. The germline V and J ends were trimmed by 0 bases and 0 bases, with 17 bases remaining between them. This CDR3 is 18 amino acids long. CDR3 protein: CASSYSSVQAKTNYGYTF. CDR3 DNA sequence: TGTGCCAGCAGTTACTCGAGTGTTCAGGCGAAGACTAACTATGGCTACACCTTC.

The chain employs TRBV10-3 and TRBJ2-2, with D tentatively TRBD1 (6 bases). In germline, CDR1 is ENHRY, CDR2 SYGVKD. The CDR3 covers 16 residues. CDR3 amino acids: CALSGESFANTGELFF. For the CDR3, the DNA is TGTGCGCTATCAGGGGAGTCCTTCGCGAACACCGGGGAGCTGTTTTTT.

The CDR3 nucleotides read TGCAGCGTTGAACTAGAGACCCAGTACTTC. As protein: CSVELETQYF. The chain combines TRBV29-1 with TRBJ2-5; D gene uncertain. This CDR3 comprises 10 residues. Germline loops: CDR1 SQVTM, CDR2 ANQGSEA. V lost 2 bases and J lost 4, with 2 bases in between. Supplemented by reference TRBV29-1 and TRBJ2-5, the full variable domain reads SAVISQKPSRDICQRGTSLTIQCQVDSQVTMMFWYRQQPGQSLTLIATANQGSEATYESGFVIDKFPISRPNLTFSTLTVSNMSPEDSSIYLCSVELETQYFGPGTRLLVL.

The chain is built from TRBV4-1 and TRBJ2-1; TRBD2 agrees at 10 bases. With V trimmed by 0 bases and J by 7 bases, 3 bases remained unmatched. The CDR3 length is 15 residues. Germline lookup yields CDR1 MGHRA and CDR2 YSYEKL. The CDR3: CASSQDRTSGNEQFF. The CDR3, as DNA: TGCGCCAGCAGCCAAGACCGGACTAGCGGAAATGAGCAGTTCTTC.

The chain couples TRBV7-6 to TRBJ2-1; unclear D gene. CDR1 and CDR2 (germline): SGHVS, FNYEAQ. V was shortened by 5 bases and J by 0 bases, with 17 bases between the two germline ends. The CDR3 extends over 17 amino acids. The CDR3 region is CASSRLMTVSSYNEQFF. In DNA, the CDR3 is TGTGCCAGCAGCCGTTTGATGACTGTTAGCTCCTACAATGAGCAGTTCTTC.

This chain connects TRBV4-2 to TRBJ1-6; 7 bases are shared with TRBD1. Germline V gene lookup returns CDR1 LGHNA and CDR2 YNFKEQ. The CDR3 spans 18 residues. J lost 8 bases, V lost 0 bases, and 13 bases had no gene match. Written as DNA, the CDR3 is TGTGCCAGCAGCCAAGAAGTGACGACGACAGGGAACCATTCACCCCTCCACTTT. Residues: CASSQEVTTTGNHSPLHF.

The rearrangement joins TRBV5-1 to TRBJ1-5; D gene ambiguous. Trimming took 1 base from V and 7 from J, leaving 15 bases between them. From germline, CDR1 is SGHRS and CDR2 YFSETQ. The CDR3 runs to 15 residues. CDR3 sequence (DNA): TGCGCCAGCAGCTTGACCGGGGAGGGCTTGCAGCCCCAGCATTTT. This encodes CASSLTGEGLQPQHF.

The rearrangement joins TRBV7-9 to TRBJ2-2; D might be TRBD2 (5 bases). The ends were cut back, 5 bases at V and 5 bases at J, with 12 bases in the middle. Germline V gene sequence: CDR1 SEHNR, CDR2 FQNEAQ (reference sequence). The CDR3 covers 14 residues. The CDR3 is CASSIISGTGELFF. The CDR3 nucleotides read TGTGCCAGCAGCATCATATCGGGGACCGGGGAGCTGTTTTTT.

In its sample, this clone was seen once. This sequence joins TRBV13 and TRBJ2-1, with TRBD2 identical over 11 bases. The trim removed 2 bases at V and 4 bases at J, leaving 4 bases unmatched. The CDR3 is 16 residues long. The germline V gene has CDR1 PRHDT and CDR2 FYEKMQ (reference sequence). The CDR3 DNA follows: TGTGCCAGCAGCTTATTCCTAGCGGGGGGTTACAATGAGCAGTTCTTC. Its translation is CASSLFLAGGYNEQFF.

The gene calls are TRBV7-9 and TRBJ1-4; D is perhaps TRBD1 (5 bases). The germline V gene has CDR1 SEHNR and CDR2 FQNEAQ (reference sequence). The V gene lost 6 bases and the J gene lost 0 bases, with 11 bases spanning the gap. The CDR3 has 15 residues. This CDR3 reads CASRSDTATNEKLFF. The CDR3 region has the DNA TGTGCCAGCAGGTCGGACACTGCAACTAATGAAAAACTGTTTTTT.

CDR3 sequence: CASSQDPGIARGYHNEQFF. The CDR3 bases are TGTGCCAGCAGCCAAGATCCAGGAATAGCGCGGGGGTATCACAATGAGCAGTTCTTC. This rearrangement joins TRBV3-1 (or the pseudogene TRBV3-2) to TRBJ2-1, with TRBD2 identical over 7 bases. With V trimmed by 0 bases and J by 5 bases, 16 bases remained unmatched. The germline V gene encodes CDR1 LGHDT and CDR2 YNNKEL (reference sequence). There are 19 residues in the CDR3.